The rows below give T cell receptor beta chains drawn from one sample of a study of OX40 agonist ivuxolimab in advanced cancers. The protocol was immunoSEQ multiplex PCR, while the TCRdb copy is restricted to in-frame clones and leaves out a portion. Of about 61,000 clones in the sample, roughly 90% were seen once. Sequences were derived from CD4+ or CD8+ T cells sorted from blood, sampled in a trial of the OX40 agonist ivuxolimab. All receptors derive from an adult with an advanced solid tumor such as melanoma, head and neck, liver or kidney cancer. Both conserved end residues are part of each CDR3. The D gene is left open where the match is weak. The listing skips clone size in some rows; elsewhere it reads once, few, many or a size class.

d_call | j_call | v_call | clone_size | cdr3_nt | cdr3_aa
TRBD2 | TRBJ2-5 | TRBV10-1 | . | TGCGCCAGCTCTGTAGCGGGGATCCAAGAGACCCAGTACTTC | CASSVAGIQETQYF
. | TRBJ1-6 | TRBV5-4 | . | TGTGCCAGCAGCTATCCAGCTTATAATTCACCCCTCCACTTT | CASSYPAYNSPLHF
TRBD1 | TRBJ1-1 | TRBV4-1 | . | TGCGCCAGCAGCCAAGATGGGACAGATAACACTGAAGCTTTCTTT | CASSQDGTDNTEAFF
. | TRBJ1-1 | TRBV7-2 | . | TGTGCCAGCAGTTCAGGACCTTGGAACACTGAAGCTTTCTTT | CASSSGPWNTEAFF
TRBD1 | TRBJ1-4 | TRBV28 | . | TGTGCCAGCAGTTTTGGCAGGGGGTATAATGAAAAACTGTTTTTT | CASSFGRGYNEKLFF
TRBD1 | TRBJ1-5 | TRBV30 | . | TGTGCCTGGAGTGCCGAACAGGGGGGTCAGCCCCAGCATTTT | CAWSAEQGGQPQHF
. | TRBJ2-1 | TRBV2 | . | TGTGCCAGCAGTCTCACGTGGAAAAATGAGCAGTTCTTC | CASSLTWKNEQFF
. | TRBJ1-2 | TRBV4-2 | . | TGTGCCAGCAGCCCCCTGACAGATCTAAGTTCCTATGGCTACACCTTC | CASSPLTDLSSYGYTF
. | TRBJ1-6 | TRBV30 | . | TGTGCCTGGTATAAGGGGAGCTCCTATAATTCACCCCTCCACTTT | CAWYKGSSYNSPLHF
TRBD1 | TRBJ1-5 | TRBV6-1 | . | TGTGCCAGCCGGGACAGCCTCTATAGCAATCAGCCCCAGCATTTT | CASRDSLYSNQPQHF
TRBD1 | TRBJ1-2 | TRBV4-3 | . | TGCGCCAGCAGCCAACCGGGACAGGCGACCTATGGCTACACCTTC | CASSQPGQATYGYTF
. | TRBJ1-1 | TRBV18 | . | TGTGCCAGCTCACCAGCAGGTCCCCCTGAAGCTTTCTTT | CASSPAGPPEAFF
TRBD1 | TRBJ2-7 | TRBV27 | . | TGTGCCAGGGGGCGACAGGGCTTGTCCTACGAGCAGTACTTC | CARGRQGLSYEQYF
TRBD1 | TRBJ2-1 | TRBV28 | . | TGTGCCAGCAGTTTCCCCACGACGCAGAGAGGCAGGGGGCCGTACAATGAGCAGTTCTTC | CASSFPTTQRGRGPYNEQFF
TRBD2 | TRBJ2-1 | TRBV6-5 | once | TGTGCCAGCTCCTTAGACGGGGGGTATTGGAATGAGCAGTTCTTC | CASSLDGGYWNEQFF
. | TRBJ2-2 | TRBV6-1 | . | TGTGCCAGCAGTGAACCGGGACATTCCGAAAACACCGGGGAGCTGTTTTTT | CASSEPGHSENTGELFF
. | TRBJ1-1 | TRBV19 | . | TGTGCCAGTAGTATAATGACGGGGGCGAACACTGAAGCTTTCTTT | CASSIMTGANTEAFF
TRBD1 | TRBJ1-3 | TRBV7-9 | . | TGTGCCAGCAGCCCACACCCCGGGACAGGCGGAAACACCATATATTTT | CASSPHPGTGGNTIYF
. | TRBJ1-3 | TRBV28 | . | TGTGCCAGCAGTGCTTCAGGGACTGGAAACACCATATATTTT | CASSASGTGNTIYF
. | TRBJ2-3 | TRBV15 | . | TGTGCCACCAGCAGAGATTGGGCCAGCACAGATACGCAGTATTTT | CATSRDWASTDTQYF
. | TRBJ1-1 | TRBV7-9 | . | TGTGCCAGCAGCTTAGAGGGTCTGGGCACTGAAGCTTTCTTT | CASSLEGLGTEAFF
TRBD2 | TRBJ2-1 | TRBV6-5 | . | TGTGCCAGCAGTCTTGGACTAGCGGGAGACGAGCAGTTCTTC | CASSLGLAGDEQFF